A selection of T cell receptor beta chains follows, all from one sample in a study of blood T cell repertoires in COVID-19. Measured with immunoSEQ multiplex PCR; TCRdb has only the in-frame clones, and not every one. The sample contains under 150,000 clones, roughly nine tenths of which appear only once. Sequencing was carried out using peripheral blood. These receptors were taken from a man in his sixties with COVID-19, enrolled during active disease. CDR3s include the opening cysteine and the closing phenylalanine or tryptophan. The order of the fields is D gene, clone size, J gene, V gene, CDR3 DNA, CDR3 protein. D genes are given only for firm matches. Clone size is shown for a subset of rows, as once, few, many or a class of expanded clone.

- many TRBJ1-5 TRBV5-1 TGCGCCAGCAGCTTGTCGGGCAATCAGCCCCAGCATTTT CASSLSGNQPQHF
- - TRBJ2-7 TRBV27 TGTGCCAGCAGTTTAGGGGCGCTGGACGAGCAGTACTTC CASSLGALDEQYF
- few TRBJ1-1 TRBV24-1 TGTGCCACCAGTGTCAGCGGGGGAGGAACTGAAGCTTTCTTT CATSVSGGGTEAFF
- - TRBJ1-3 TRBV6-5 TGTGCCAGCAGCACCTCTAGCTCTGGAAACACCATATATTTT CASSTSSSGNTIYF
TRBD1 - TRBJ1-2 TRBV3-1/TRBV3-2 TGTGCCAGCAGCCAAGACCCAGGGGGCTATGGCTACACCTTC CASSQDPGGYGYTF
- - TRBJ2-7 TRBV7-2 TGTGCCAGCAGCCCTTCCTGGCGGAGCTCCTACGAGCAGTACTTC CASSPSWRSSYEQYF
TRBD2 - TRBJ2-5 TRBV11-3 TGTGCCAGCAGCTTAGTGGCTTCCTCTAGCGGGGTACAAGAGACCCAGTACTTC CASSLVASSSGVQETQYF
TRBD1 - TRBJ1-2 TRBV2 TGTGCCAGCAGTCTGGACAGGGGCTATGGCTACACCTTC CASSLDRGYGYTF
- - TRBJ2-5 TRBV11-3 TGTGCCAGCAGCCAGGGGAGCCAAGAGACCCAGTACTTC CASSQGSQETQYF
TRBD1 few TRBJ2-7 TRBV9 TGTGCCAGCAGCGTAGGGCAGGGGGCCTACGAGCAGTACTTC CASSVGQGAYEQYF
- once TRBJ1-3 TRBV7-2 TGTGCCAGCAGCACAGGGACGGGAAACACCATATATTTT CASSTGTGNTIYF
- - TRBJ1-2 TRBV11-3 TGTGCCAGCAGCTTAGATTCAGGCCCGGACAACAACTATGGCTACACCTTC CASSLDSGPDNNYGYTF
- - TRBJ2-7 TRBV19 TGTGCCAGTAGTAAGGTCGGCAGGAACTACGAGCAGTACTTC CASSKVGRNYEQYF
- - TRBJ1-5 TRBV21-1 TGTGCCAGCAGCAAAGATCTAACGGGACAGGTCAATCAGCCCCAGCATTTT CASSKDLTGQVNQPQHF
TRBD2 - TRBJ2-7 TRBV19 TGTGCCAGTAGTTTCGCTAGCGGCTCCTACGAGCAGTACTTC CASSFASGSYEQYF
TRBD1 - TRBJ1-1 TRBV3-1/TRBV3-2 TGTGCCAGCAGCCAACTCGACAGGGCCACTGAAGCTTTCTTT CASSQLDRATEAFF
- - TRBJ1-3 TRBV5-1 TGCGCCAGCAGCCGGGGACAATTGAGCTCTGGAAACACCATATATTTT CASSRGQLSSGNTIYF
- - TRBJ1-2 TRBV30 TGTGCCTGGAGTGAAGTTGAGCACTATGGCTACACCTTC CAWSEVEHYGYTF
TRBD1 - TRBJ1-5 TRBV6-5 TGTGCCAGCAGCGGGGGACAGACAAGCAATCAGCCCCAGCATTTT CASSGGQTSNQPQHF
TRBD1 - TRBJ2-7 TRBV9 TGTGCCAGCGCCAGTACAGACAGGGGGTTTTACGAGCAGTACTTC CASASTDRGFYEQYF